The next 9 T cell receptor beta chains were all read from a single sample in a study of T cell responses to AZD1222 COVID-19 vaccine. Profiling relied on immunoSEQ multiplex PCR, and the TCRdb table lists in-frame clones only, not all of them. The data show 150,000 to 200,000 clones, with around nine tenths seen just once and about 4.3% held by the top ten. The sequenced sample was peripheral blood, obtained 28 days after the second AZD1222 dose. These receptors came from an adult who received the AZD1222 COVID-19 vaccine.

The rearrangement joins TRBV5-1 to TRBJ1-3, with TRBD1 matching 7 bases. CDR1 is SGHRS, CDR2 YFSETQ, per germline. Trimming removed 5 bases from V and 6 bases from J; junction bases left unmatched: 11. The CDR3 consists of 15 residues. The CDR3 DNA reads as TGCGCCAGCAGACGGACAGGCCAAAGTGAAAACACCATATATTTT. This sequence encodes CASRRTGQSENTIYF.

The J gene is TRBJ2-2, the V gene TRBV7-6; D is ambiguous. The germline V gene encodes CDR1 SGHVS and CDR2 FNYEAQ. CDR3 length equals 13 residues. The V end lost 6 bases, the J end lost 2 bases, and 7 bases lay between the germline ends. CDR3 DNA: TGTGCCAGCAGACTGGACAACACCGGGGAGCTGTTTTTT. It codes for CASRLDNTGELFF.

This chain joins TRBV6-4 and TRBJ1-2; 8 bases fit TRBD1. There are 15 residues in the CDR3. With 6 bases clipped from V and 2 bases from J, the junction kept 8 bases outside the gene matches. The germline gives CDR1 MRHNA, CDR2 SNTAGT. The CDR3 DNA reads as TGTGCCAGCAGGTTCAGGGGGCCGGGGAACTATGGCTACACCTTC. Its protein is CASRFRGPGNYGYTF.

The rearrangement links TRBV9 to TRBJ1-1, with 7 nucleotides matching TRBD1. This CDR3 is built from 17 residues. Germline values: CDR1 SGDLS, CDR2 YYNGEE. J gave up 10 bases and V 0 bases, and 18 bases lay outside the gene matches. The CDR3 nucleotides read TGTGCCAGCAGCGTAGATAACAGGGGAGGGCAGGCGGGCGGAGCTTTCTTT. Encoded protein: CASSVDNRGGQAGGAFF.

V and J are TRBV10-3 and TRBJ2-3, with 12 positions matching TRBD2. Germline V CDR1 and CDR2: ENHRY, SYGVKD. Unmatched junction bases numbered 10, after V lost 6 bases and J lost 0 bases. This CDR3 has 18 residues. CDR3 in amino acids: CAIRNLAGGPGSTDTQYF. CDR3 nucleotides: TGTGCCATCAGGAACCTAGCGGGGGGGCCGGGGAGCACAGATACGCAGTATTTT.

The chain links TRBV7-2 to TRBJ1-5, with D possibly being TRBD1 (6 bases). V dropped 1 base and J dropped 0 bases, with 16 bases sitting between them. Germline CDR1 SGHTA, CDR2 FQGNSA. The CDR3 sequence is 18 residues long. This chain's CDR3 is CASSLETRTDYSNQPQHF. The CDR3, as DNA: TGTGCCAGCAGCTTAGAAACTAGGACAGACTATAGCAATCAGCCCCAGCATTTT.

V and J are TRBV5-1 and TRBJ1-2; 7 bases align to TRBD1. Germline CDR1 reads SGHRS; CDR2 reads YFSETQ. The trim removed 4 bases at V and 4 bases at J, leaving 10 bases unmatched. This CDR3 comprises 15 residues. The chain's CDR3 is CASSQGTARVYGYTF. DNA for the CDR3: TGCGCCAGCAGCCAAGGGACAGCACGCGTCTATGGCTACACCTTC. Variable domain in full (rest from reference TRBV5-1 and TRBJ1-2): KAGVTQTPRYLIKTRGQQVTLSCSPISGHRSVSWYQQTPGQGLQFLFEYFSETQRNKGNFPGRFSGRQFSNSRSEMNVSTLELGDSALYLCASSQGTARVYGYTFGSGTRLTVV.

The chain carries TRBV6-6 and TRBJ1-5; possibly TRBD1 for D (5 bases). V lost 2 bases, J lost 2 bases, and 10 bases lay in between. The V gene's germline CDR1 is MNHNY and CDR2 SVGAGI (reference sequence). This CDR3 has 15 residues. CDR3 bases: TGTGCCAGCAGTTACCAGGGCCGGGGCAATCAGCCCCAGCATTTT. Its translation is CASSYQGRGNQPQHF.

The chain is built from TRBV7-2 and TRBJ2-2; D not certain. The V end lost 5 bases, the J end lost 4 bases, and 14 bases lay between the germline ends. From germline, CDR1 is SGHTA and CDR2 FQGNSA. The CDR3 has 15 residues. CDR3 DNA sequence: TGTGCCAGCAGCCTACGGATCCGGACCACCGGGGAGCTGTTTTTT. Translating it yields CASSLRIRTTGELFF.